This T cell receptor beta chain was retrieved from a study of T-cell reconstitution after alpha-beta-depleted transplantation in children. It was with unique molecular identifiers that the TCRbeta library was prepared. TCRdb fed the PCR reads into MiXCR, producing one record per CDR3 protein. The data contain some 260,000 distinct CDR3 sequences, 20% to 30% of them singletons. The V gene end was trimmed by 4 bases and the J gene end by 2 bases; junction bases not matched to a gene: 7. Germline CDR1 MNHNS, CDR2 SASEGT. This CDR3 is 16 amino acids long. In the case of this clonotype: Its antigen is undetermined.

General study findings and limits: Where alpha-beta T cells came from about two months after transplant was reportedly several hundred expanded graft clones. At the one-year point after transplant, T-cell counts and TCRbeta diversity were found to come mostly from T cells that had been newly produced. Recipient T cells and thymic progenitors that survived were the source of the high TCRbeta diversity seen at day 60 in some patients.

Sequencing was performed on PBMCs, mostly from graft donor cells, taken 360 days after TCRalphabeta/CD19-depleted stem cell transplant. This TCR was recovered from a female patient under 10 years old who had a stem cell transplant for congenital amegakaryocytic thrombocytopenia, so the T cells may come from the graft donor. The rearrangement links TRBV6-1 to TRBJ2-3; 9 bases line up with TRBD2. DNA of the CDR3: TGTGCCAGCAGTGCCGGGACTAGCAGATACACAGATACGCAGTATTTT. Protein sequence: CASSAGTSRYTDTQYF.